This is a list of T cell receptor beta chains from one sample in a study of T cells in Graves' hyperthyroidism and ophthalmopathy. TCRdb ran MiXCR on the multiplex PCR reads and lists one entry per CDR3 protein. The table records approximately 400,000 distinct CDR3 sequences, 15% to 18% of them present only once. Material: blood. The source is a woman aged 18-29 years with Graves' hyperthyroidism. Each CDR3 is given with its conserved first and last residue. The D gene is left open where the match is weak. The size field is filled for only some rows; it gives once, few, many or a size class.

clone size,D gene,V gene,J gene,CDR3 DNA,CDR3 protein
-,TRBD1,TRBV29-1,TRBJ1-5,TGCAGCGTTGCGGAACAGGGACAGAGCAATCAGCCCCAGCATTTT,CSVAEQGQSNQPQHF
few,TRBD2,TRBV29-1,TRBJ2-5,TGCAGCGTCTCAGTAGCGGGGAAGCAAGAGACCCAGTACTTC,CSVSVAGKQETQYF
many,-,TRBV28,TRBJ2-7,TGTGCCAGCAGGCCGCCCGCGGAGACGTTTAGCTCCTACGAGCAGTACTTC,CASRPPAETFSSYEQYF
many,-,TRBV2,TRBJ1-4,TGTGCCAGCAGGGGACGAGCTGCAACTAATGAAAAACTGTTTTTT,CASRGRAATNEKLFF
many,-,TRBV28,TRBJ1-4,TGTGCCAGCAGTTTGATGTCAGGAGGTGAAAAACTGTTTTTT,CASSLMSGGEKLFF
few,-,TRBV19,TRBJ2-5,TGTGCCAGTAGCCATCTTGGGATTCAAGAGACCCAGTACTTC,CASSHLGIQETQYF
many,-,TRBV18,TRBJ2-1,TGTGCCAGCTCACCCCCAACTGGGACGGGCTCCTACAATGAGCAGTTCTTC,CASSPPTGTGSYNEQFF
-,-,TRBV29-1,TRBJ2-5,TGCAGCGTTTCAAGTGGTTGGGAGACCCAGTACTTC,CSVSSGWETQYF
-,TRBD2,TRBV12-3/TRBV12-4,TRBJ2-3,TGTGCCAGCAGTTCTAGCGGCCTCACAGATACGCAGTATTTT,CASSSSGLTDTQYF
-,TRBD2,TRBV3-1,TRBJ2-1,TGTGCCAGCAGCCAAAAAGCGGGAGGGCTATCGGATGAGCAGTTCTTC,CASSQKAGGLSDEQFF
-,TRBD2,TRBV7-2,TRBJ2-3,TGTGCCAGCAGCTCCATGGGACTAGAAACAGATACGCAGTATTTT,CASSSMGLETDTQYF
many,-,TRBV7-2,TRBJ1-6,TGTGCCAGCAGCTTAGGGGGGTACGATTCACCCCTCCACTTT,CASSLGGYDSPLHF
many,TRBD2,TRBV7-2,TRBJ2-4,TGTGCCAGCAGCTTTCGCGGGGGGGCCGGGAACATTCAGTACTTC,CASSFRGGAGNIQYF
-,-,TRBV3-1,TRBJ2-3,TGTGCCAGCAGTCCTTATCCGACAGGACTTTACACAGATACGCAGTATTTT,CASSPYPTGLYTDTQYF
many,TRBD1,TRBV20-1,TRBJ2-1,TGCAGTGCCCGACTCCCCGGGACAGGGGATGTCCATGAGCAGTTCTTC,CSARLPGTGDVHEQFF
-,-,TRBV7-2,TRBJ1-5,TGTGCCACCAACCCTATAATAAGCAATCAGCCCCAGCATTTT,CATNPIISNQPQHF
few,TRBD2,TRBV6-1,TRBJ2-3,TGTGCCAGCACCCGGGGAGGGGCTGCAGATACGCAGTATTTT,CASTRGGAADTQYF
many,TRBD1,TRBV13,TRBJ1-2,TGTGCCAGCAGCTTAGCAGGGGGCAATATAGGCTACACCTTC,CASSLAGGNIGYTF
-,-,TRBV19,TRBJ1-1,TGTGCCAGTAGTGGGGGAAGCCCTGAAGCTTTCTTT,CASSGGSPEAFF
many,-,TRBV18,TRBJ1-1,TGTGCCAGCTCGGGGGCTAACACTGAAGCTTTCTTT,CASSGANTEAFF
-,-,TRBV24-1,TRBJ2-3,TGTGCCACCAGTGATTTGATCGCCGTAGATACGCAGTATTTT,CATSDLIAVDTQYF
-,-,TRBV3-1,TRBJ2-5,TGTGCCAGCAGCCATCAGGGCAGGCAGACCCAGTACTTC,CASSHQGRQTQYF
many,-,TRBV20-1,TRBJ1-1,TGCAGTGCTAGAGATCACCGGCCAGGACAAAACACTGAAGCTTTCTTT,CSARDHRPGQNTEAFF
-,-,TRBV10-1,TRBJ2-3,TGCGCCAGCAGTGACGGACAGAGGTTAGCAGATACGCAGTATTTT,CASSDGQRLADTQYF
-,-,TRBV27,TRBJ2-3,TGTGCCAGCAGTTTTACAGGGTTCCCAGCAGATACGCAGTATTTT,CASSFTGFPADTQYF
once,TRBD2,TRBV20-1,TRBJ2-1,TGCAGTGCTAGCTTCGGACTAGCGGGGGGGGAGCAGTTCTTC,CSASFGLAGGEQFF
-,-,TRBV28,TRBJ1-2,TGTGCCAGCAGTTCCTTCGGGTATGGGTCTACTGGCTACACCTTC,CASSSFGYGSTGYTF
many,-,TRBV7-6,TRBJ2-5,TGTGCCACCCGACGGGGCGAGACCCAGTACTTC,CATRRGETQYF
few,-,TRBV20-1,TRBJ2-1,TGCAGTGCTAGAGAGAAAGGACCTGACAATGAGCAGTTCTTC,CSAREKGPDNEQFF
many,TRBD2,TRBV28,TRBJ2-2,TGTGCCAGCAATGGAGTTAGCGGGAGTTTAAACACCGGGGAGCTGTTTTTT,CASNGVSGSLNTGELFF
many,-,TRBV24-1,TRBJ2-3,TGTGCCACCAGTGATTACCAGCGGCGGGTAACTAGCACAGATACGCAGTATTTT,CATSDYQRRVTSTDTQYF
many,-,TRBV5-1,TRBJ1-1,TGCGCCAGCAGCTTTAAGGGTCGGAACACTGAAGCTTTCTTT,CASSFKGRNTEAFF
many,TRBD1,TRBV7-2,TRBJ1-5,TGTGCCAGCAGCTTAGGGACAGGGAGCAATCAGCCCCAGCATTTT,CASSLGTGSNQPQHF
many,-,TRBV18,TRBJ1-2,TGTGCCAGCTCACCTGGGAAGGACAGCTATGGCTACACCTTC,CASSPGKDSYGYTF
-,TRBD2,TRBV24-1,TRBJ2-5,TGTGCCACCAGTGACCTCGCGGGGGGCCTAGGGGAGACCCAGTACTTC,CATSDLAGGLGETQYF